These 17 T cell receptor beta chains share one sample of origin, sequenced in a study of identical twins. TCRdb analysed the 5' RACE reads with MiXCR anew, one entry per CDR3 protein. Here the sample spans 700,000 or so distinct CDR3 sequences, roughly 8% being singletons. The sample also formed part of further work on yellow fever vaccine responses in identical twins.

Specimen: PBMCs. The receptors were gathered from a woman younger than 35 in good health.

The table lists this clonotype with many counts. The chain carries TRBV27 and TRBJ1-2; D unresolved. The CDR3 is made up of 17 amino acids. Germline V gene data show CDR1 as MNHEY and CDR2 as SMNVEV (reference sequence). V gave up 2 bases and J gave up 0 bases, with 16 bases separating them. The CDR3 region is CASSLNPPRGPNYGYTF. DNA of the CDR3: TGTGCCAGCAGTTTAAACCCCCCTCGCGGACCTAACTATGGCTACACCTTC.

This clonotype turned up a few times. The V call is TRBV29-1, the J call TRBJ2-6; D ambiguous. The germline gives CDR1 SQVTM, CDR2 ANQGSEA. V lost 1 base and J 4 bases, leaving 11 bases between the germline ends. The CDR3 runs to 15 residues. The CDR3 DNA follows: TGCAGCGTTGAAGGGGGAAGTGCCGGGGCCAACGTCCTGACTTTC. It is translated as CSVEGGSAGANVLTF.

This clonotype turned up a few times. The V gene is TRBV19, the J gene TRBJ2-1; TRBD2 agrees at 8 bases. The CDR3 covers 14 residues. Unmatched junction bases numbered 12, after V lost 7 bases and J lost 10 bases. Germline CDR1 is LNHDA and CDR2 is SQIVND (reference sequence). The CDR3 bases are TGTGCCAGTACCGTAGCGGGACTCCACGGGGAGCAGTTCTTC. Translated: CASTVAGLHGEQFF.

V gene TRBV7-2 combines with J gene TRBJ1-5, with D hard to call. This CDR3 contains 13 residues. Germline lookup yields CDR1 SGHTA and CDR2 FQGNSA. V lost 5 bases, J lost 7 bases, and 12 bases lay in between. The CDR3 here is CASSTQTMQPQHF. The CDR3 region has the DNA TGTGCCAGCAGCACACAGACCATGCAGCCCCAGCATTTT.

There are many counts of this clonotype. V gene TRBV5-1 combines with J gene TRBJ2-3; 13 bases match TRBD2. V lost 4 bases, J lost 6 bases, and 8 bases stayed unmatched. The CDR3 runs to 16 residues. The germline gives CDR1 SGHRS, CDR2 YFSETQ. The DNA of the CDR3 is TGCGCCAGCAGCCCCCCGGGACTAGCGGGGATCGATACGCAGTATTTT. Amino acids: CASSPPGLAGIDTQYF.

This clonotype was observed at least ten times. The rearrangement joins TRBV5-1 to TRBJ2-7; D perhaps matches TRBD1 (6 bases). Trimming cost V 1 base and J 5 bases, with 19 bases left between them. The germline V gene encodes CDR1 SGHRS and CDR2 YFSETQ. The CDR3 has 16 amino acids. The CDR3 loop reads CASSLSQWQGKDEQYF. CDR3 sequence (DNA): TGCGCCAGCAGCTTGTCTCAATGGCAGGGGAAGGACGAGCAGTACTTC.

The J gene is TRBJ2-5, the V gene TRBV25-1, with 9 bases lining up with TRBD1. This CDR3 contains 16 residues. The germline gives CDR1 MGHDK, CDR2 SYGVNS. V lost 2 bases to trimming and J lost 4 bases; unmatched junction nucleotides: 8. DNA of the CDR3: TGTGCCAGCAGTGAAGGTGGGACAGGGAGAGGAGAGACCCAGTACTTC. This gives the protein CASSEGGTGRGETQYF. Supplemented by reference TRBV25-1 and TRBJ2-5, the full variable domain reads EADIYQTPRYLVIGTGKKITLECSQTMGHDKMYWYQQDPGMELHLIHYSYGVNSTEKGDLSSESTVSRIRTEHFPLTLESARPSHTSQYLCASSEGGTGRGETQYFGPGTRLLVL.

V is TRBV5-1 and J is TRBJ1-2, with a weak D call TRBD1 (5 bases). CDR1 and CDR2 from the germline V gene are SGHRS and YFSETQ. The CDR3 runs to 15 residues. V was trimmed by 2 bases and J by 1 base, leaving 12 bases between them. The CDR3, as DNA: TGCGCCAGCAGCTTTAACGTAGACAGTAACTATGGCTACACCTTC. Translating gives CASSFNVDSNYGYTF.

This clonotype was recorded many times. The chain links TRBV28 to TRBJ2-3; D is ambiguous. The germline gives CDR1 MDHEN, CDR2 SYDVKM. Trimming left V 5 bases short and J 5 bases short, with 14 bases between. This CDR3 has 14 residues. CDR3 DNA sequence: TGTGCCAGCAGTCCGGGTGGGCCGGTAGATACGCAGTATTTT. Its translation: CASSPGGPVDTQYF.

The chain recombines TRBV6-1 with TRBJ1-2; 8 bases line up with TRBD1. The trim removed 6 bases at V and 4 bases at J, leaving 4 bases unmatched. The CDR3 covers 13 residues. Germline CDR1 is MNHNS and CDR2 is SASEGT. CDR3 residues: CASSPTGVYGYTF. CDR3 coding DNA: TGTGCCAGCAGCCCGACAGGGGTCTATGGCTACACCTTC.

This clonotype showed up just a few times. J is TRBJ2-1 and V is TRBV9, with D uncertain. Trimming shortened V by 0 bases and J by 6 bases, and 10 bases separated the two germline ends. Germline CDR1 reads SGDLS; CDR2 reads YYNGEE. The CDR3 is made up of 14 amino acids. The CDR3 loop reads CASSVESLPNEQFF. The CDR3 DNA follows: TGTGCCAGCAGCGTAGAGTCCCTACCCAATGAGCAGTTCTTC.

Only a few counts were recorded for this clonotype. This sequence joins TRBV20-1 and TRBJ2-2; D possibly corresponds to TRBD1 (5 bases). V lost 2 bases and J lost 3, with 10 bases in between. The CDR3 contains 14 residues. Germline V gives CDR1 DFQATT, CDR2 SNEGSKA (reference sequence). CDR3 residues: CSARMGRDTGELFF. In DNA form, the CDR3 reads TGCAGTGCTAGAATGGGCAGGGACACCGGGGAGCTGTTTTTT.

This clonotype was picked up a small number of times. The gene calls are TRBV6-1 and TRBJ2-1; 7 positions match TRBD1. There are 13 residues in the CDR3. Germline trimming cut 7 bases from V and 8 bases from J; bases unmatched to any gene: 8. The germline V gene encodes CDR1 MNHNS and CDR2 SASEGT. The chain's CDR3 is CASNYLTGHEQFF. CDR3 nucleotides: TGTGCCAGCAACTATTTGACAGGGCATGAGCAGTTCTTC.

The V call is TRBV11-3, the J call TRBJ1-3; D gene uncertain. CDR3 size: 12 residues. CDR1 and CDR2 from the germline V gene are SGHNT and YENEEA. The V end was cut by 5 bases, the J end by 8 bases, with 10 bases between. CDR3 in DNA: TGTGCCAGCAGCAGAACTTCGGACACCATATATTTT. Translation gives CASSRTSDTIYF.

This sequence joins TRBV12-3 or TRBV12-4 and TRBJ1-2; 7 bases are shared with TRBD1. With 2 bases clipped from V and 7 bases from J, the junction kept 7 bases outside the gene matches. The CDR3 runs 14 residues. The CDR3 region is CASSLKGQSSGYTF. The CDR3 DNA is TGTGCCAGCAGTTTAAAGGGACAGTCCTCTGGCTACACCTTC.

The V call is TRBV11-2, the J call TRBJ2-3, with 8 bases aligning to TRBD2. Trimming removed 5 bases from V and 2 bases from J; junction bases left unmatched: 12. CDR3 length: 17 residues. Germline loops: CDR1 SGHAT, CDR2 FQNNGV. CDR3: CASSPGGVTEATDTQYF. The CDR3 nucleotides are TGTGCCAGCAGCCCCGGGGGGGTGACAGAAGCCACAGATACGCAGTATTTT. The complete variable domain, with remaining parts taken from reference TRBV11-2 and TRBJ2-3, reads EAGVAQSPRYKIIEKRQSVAFWCNPISGHATLYWYQQILGQGPKLLIQFQNNGVVDDSQLPKDRFSAERLKGVDSTLKIQPAKLEDSAVYLCASSPGGVTEATDTQYFGPGTRLTVL.

This clonotype has a count of ten or more. This chain links TRBV5-1 with TRBJ2-7; TRBD1 is a possible D gene (6 bases). In germline, CDR1 is SGHRS, CDR2 YFSETQ. V gave up 4 bases and J gave up 3 bases, with 8 bases separating them. The CDR3 spans 12 residues. The CDR3 loop is CASSRDNYEQYF. The CDR3 DNA is TGCGCCAGCAGCCGGGACAACTACGAGCAGTACTTC. Full variable domain (remainder filled in from reference TRBV5-1 and TRBJ2-7): KAGVTQTPRYLIKTRGQQVTLSCSPISGHRSVSWYQQTPGQGLQFLFEYFSETQRNKGNFPGRFSGRQFSNSRSEMNVSTLELGDSALYLCASSRDNYEQYFGPGTRLTVT.